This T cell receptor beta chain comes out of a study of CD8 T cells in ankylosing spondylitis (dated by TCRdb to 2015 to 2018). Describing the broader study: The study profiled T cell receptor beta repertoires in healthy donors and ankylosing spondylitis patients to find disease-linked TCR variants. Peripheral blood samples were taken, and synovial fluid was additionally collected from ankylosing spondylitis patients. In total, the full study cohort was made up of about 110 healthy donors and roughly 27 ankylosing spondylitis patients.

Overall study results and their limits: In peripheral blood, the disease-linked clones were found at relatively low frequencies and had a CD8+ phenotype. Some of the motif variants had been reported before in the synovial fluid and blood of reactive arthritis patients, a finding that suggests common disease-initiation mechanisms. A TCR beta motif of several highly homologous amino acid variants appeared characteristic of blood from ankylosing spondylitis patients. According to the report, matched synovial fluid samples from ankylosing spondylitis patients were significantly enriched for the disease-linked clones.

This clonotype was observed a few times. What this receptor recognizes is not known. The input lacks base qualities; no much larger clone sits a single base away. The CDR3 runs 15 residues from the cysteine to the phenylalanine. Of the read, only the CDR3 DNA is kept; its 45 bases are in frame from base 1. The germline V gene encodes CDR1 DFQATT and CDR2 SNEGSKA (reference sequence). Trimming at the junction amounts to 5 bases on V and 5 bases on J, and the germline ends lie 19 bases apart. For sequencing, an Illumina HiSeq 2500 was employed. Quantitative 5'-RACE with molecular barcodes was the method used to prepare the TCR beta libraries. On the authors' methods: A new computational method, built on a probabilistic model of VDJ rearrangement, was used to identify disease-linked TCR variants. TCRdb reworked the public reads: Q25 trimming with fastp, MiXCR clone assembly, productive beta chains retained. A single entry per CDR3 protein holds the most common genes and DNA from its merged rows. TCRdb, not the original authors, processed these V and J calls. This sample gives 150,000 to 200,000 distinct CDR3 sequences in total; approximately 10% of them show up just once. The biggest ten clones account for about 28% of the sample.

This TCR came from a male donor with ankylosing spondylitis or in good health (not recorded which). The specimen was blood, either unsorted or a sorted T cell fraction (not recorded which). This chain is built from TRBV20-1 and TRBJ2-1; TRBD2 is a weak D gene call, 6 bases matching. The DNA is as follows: TGCAGTGCTCACGGCGCCGGGCGGGGTAACAATGAGCAGTTCTTC. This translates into CSAHGAGRGNNEQFF.